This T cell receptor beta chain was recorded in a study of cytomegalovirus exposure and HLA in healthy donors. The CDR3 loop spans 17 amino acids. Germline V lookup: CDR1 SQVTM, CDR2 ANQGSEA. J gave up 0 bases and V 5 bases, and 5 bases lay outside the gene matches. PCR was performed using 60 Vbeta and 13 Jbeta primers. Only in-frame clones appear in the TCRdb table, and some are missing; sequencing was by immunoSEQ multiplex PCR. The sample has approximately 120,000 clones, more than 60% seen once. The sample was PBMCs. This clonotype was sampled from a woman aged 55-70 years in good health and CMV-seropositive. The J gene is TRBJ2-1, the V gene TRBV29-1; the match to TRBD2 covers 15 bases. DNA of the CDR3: TGCAGCGTTCAGGGACTAGCGGGAGGAGGCTCCTACAATGAGCAGTTCTTC. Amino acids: CSVQGLAGGGSYNEQFF.